Listed below are T cell receptor beta chains from one sample, sequenced in a study of T cells in Graves' hyperthyroidism and ophthalmopathy. From the multiplex PCR reads, TCRdb called clonotypes with MiXCR, one entry per CDR3 protein. This sample has about 350,000 distinct CDR3 sequences, with 15% to 20% found just once. Sequences were obtained from blood. These receptors were taken from a woman in her 40s with Graves' ophthalmopathy. Both conserved end residues are trimmed from each CDR3. The listing skips clone size in some rows; elsewhere it reads once, few, many or a size class.

J,V,size,CDR3
TRBJ1-2,TRBV6-1,many,ASRGGPASHGYT
TRBJ1-5,TRBV6-1,many,ASTDRDRQPQH
TRBJ2-7,TRBV6-1,many,ASSPAGREVYEQY
TRBJ2-7,TRBV7-9,many,ASSWGLATYEQY
TRBJ2-7,TRBV6-5,many,ASSYQGSPTYEQY
TRBJ1-1,TRBV3-1,few,ASRPGQGWGLTNTEAF
TRBJ2-7,TRBV7-8,many,ASSPLAGLLYEQY
TRBJ2-5,TRBV9,many,ASSPRPGGTQY
TRBJ1-1,TRBV27,-,ASSQTGGRLTEAF
TRBJ2-7,TRBV10-3,many,ASSESAGPLSYEQY
TRBJ2-7,TRBV20-1,many,SAGGGTFNEQY
TRBJ2-7,TRBV5-6,many,ASSSGLNTYEQY
TRBJ2-7,TRBV27,many,ASSFEGNYEQY
TRBJ2-7,TRBV6-2/TRBV6-3,many,ASSYSSTSGEQY
TRBJ1-5,TRBV6-1,many,ASSGTGADQPQH
TRBJ2-7,TRBV27,many,ASMDLYEQY
TRBJ1-2,TRBV3-1,-,ASSRTGPSYGYT
TRBJ2-3,TRBV7-6,many,ASSLASGGTDTQY
TRBJ1-2,TRBV7-2,many,ASSPPEGLSYGYT
TRBJ2-2,TRBV3-1,many,ASSQELAGPTGELF
TRBJ1-2,TRBV4-3,many,ASSQDEVSRSLEGYT
TRBJ2-7,TRBV6-5,-,ASSYRAVLYEQY
TRBJ1-1,TRBV6-1,few,ASTRAGKNTEAF
TRBJ2-7,TRBV18,-,ASSPSGAGGRGEQY
TRBJ2-7,TRBV27,-,ASSPEHGSYEQY
TRBJ1-1,TRBV29-1,few,SVGGQGVTAEAF